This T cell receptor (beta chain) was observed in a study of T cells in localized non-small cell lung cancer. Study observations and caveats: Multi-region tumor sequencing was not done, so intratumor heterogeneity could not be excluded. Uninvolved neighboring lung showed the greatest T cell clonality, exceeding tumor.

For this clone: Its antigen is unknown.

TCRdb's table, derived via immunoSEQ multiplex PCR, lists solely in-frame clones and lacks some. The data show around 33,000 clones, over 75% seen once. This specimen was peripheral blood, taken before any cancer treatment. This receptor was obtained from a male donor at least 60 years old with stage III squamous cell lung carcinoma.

Here the CDR3 reads CASSFLVEPYEQYF. The CDR3 DNA sequence: TGTGCCAGCAGCTTTTTAGTTGAACCCTACGAGCAGTACTTC. The chain uses TRBV5-8 and TRBJ2-7; D is unresolved. From germline, CDR1 is SGHTS and CDR2 YDEGEE. The CDR3 is 14 amino acids. V dropped 2 bases and J dropped 2 bases, with 11 bases sitting between them.